This TCR beta chain was sequenced for a study of T cell repertoires in cytomegalovirus infection. Study background: HLA-B-restricted CMV epitopes that are well studied, plus recently identified HLA-C-restricted ones, were used by the study. Indications came from public TCR beta signatures; they pointed to CMV infection and to a matching HLA type. Study-level points and caveats: Summed public TCR beta family frequency identified CMV carriers bearing the relevant HLA.

Germline trimming cut 4 bases from V and 8 bases from J; bases unmatched to any gene: 6. Germline values: CDR1 SGHTA, CDR2 FQGNSA. The CDR3 extends over 15 amino acids. This clonotype has just a few counts. The target antigen is unknown. TCRdb passed the reads through MiXCR, listing each CDR3 protein once. Seen here are some 500,000 distinct CDR3 sequences, roughly a third observed once, and the top ten hold roughly a sixth. This sample comprised cultured PBMCs, obtained from culture after CMV antigen stimulation. The chain couples TRBV7-2 to TRBJ2-1; 12 bases map to TRBD2. This receptor was identified in a human donor in good health (CMV status not recorded). Some clones in this sample may be carry-over from other donors' samples. The CDR3 here is CASSSTSGSVYEQFF. In DNA, the CDR3 is TGTGCCAGCAGCTCGACTAGCGGGAGTGTCTATGAGCAGTTCTTC.